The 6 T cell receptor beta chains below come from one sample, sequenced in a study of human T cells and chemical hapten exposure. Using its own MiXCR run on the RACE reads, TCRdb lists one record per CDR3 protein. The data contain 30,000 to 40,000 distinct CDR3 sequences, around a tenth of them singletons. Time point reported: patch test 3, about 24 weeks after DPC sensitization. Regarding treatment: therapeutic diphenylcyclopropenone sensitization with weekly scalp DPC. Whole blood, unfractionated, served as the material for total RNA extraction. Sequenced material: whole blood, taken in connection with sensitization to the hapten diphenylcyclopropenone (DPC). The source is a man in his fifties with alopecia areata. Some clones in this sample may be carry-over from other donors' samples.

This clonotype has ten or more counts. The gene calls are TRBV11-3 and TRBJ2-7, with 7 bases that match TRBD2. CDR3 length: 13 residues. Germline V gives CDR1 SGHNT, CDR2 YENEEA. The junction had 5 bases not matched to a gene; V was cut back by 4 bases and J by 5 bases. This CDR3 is CASSSASGNEQYF. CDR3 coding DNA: TGTGCCAGCAGCTCGGCTAGCGGCAACGAGCAGTACTTC.

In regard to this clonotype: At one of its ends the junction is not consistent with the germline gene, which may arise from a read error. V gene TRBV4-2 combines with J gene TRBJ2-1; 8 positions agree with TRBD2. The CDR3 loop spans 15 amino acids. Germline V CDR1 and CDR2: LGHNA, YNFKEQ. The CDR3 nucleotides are TGTGTCAGCAGCCTGGGACTAGTGGAATACAATGAGCAGTTCTTC. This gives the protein CVSSLGLVEYNEQFF.

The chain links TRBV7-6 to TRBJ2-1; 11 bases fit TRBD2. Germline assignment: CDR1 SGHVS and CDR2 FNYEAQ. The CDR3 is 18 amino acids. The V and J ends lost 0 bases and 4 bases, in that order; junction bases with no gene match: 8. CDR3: CASSLASLAGGGYNEQFF. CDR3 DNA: TGTGCCAGCAGCTTAGCCTCCCTAGCGGGAGGAGGGTACAATGAGCAGTTCTTC.

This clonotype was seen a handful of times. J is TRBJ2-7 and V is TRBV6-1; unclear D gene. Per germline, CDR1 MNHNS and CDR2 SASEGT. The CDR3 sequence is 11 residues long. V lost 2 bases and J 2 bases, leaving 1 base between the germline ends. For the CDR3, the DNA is TGTGCCAGCAGTGAAACCTACGAGCAGTACTTC. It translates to CASSETYEQYF.

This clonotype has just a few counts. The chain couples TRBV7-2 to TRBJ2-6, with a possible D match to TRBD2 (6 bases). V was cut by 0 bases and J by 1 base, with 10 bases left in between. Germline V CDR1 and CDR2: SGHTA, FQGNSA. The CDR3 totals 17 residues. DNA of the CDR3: TGTGCCAGCAGCTTAGCTGGACTAATTTCTGGGGCCAACGTCCTGACTTTC. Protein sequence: CASSLAGLISGANVLTF.

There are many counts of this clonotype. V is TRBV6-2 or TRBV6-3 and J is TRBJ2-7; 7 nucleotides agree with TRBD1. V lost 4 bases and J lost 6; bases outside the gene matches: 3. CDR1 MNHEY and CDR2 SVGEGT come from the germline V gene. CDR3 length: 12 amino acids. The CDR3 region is CASSSTGAEQYF. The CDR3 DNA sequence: TGTGCCAGCAGTTCAACAGGGGCCGAGCAGTACTTC.